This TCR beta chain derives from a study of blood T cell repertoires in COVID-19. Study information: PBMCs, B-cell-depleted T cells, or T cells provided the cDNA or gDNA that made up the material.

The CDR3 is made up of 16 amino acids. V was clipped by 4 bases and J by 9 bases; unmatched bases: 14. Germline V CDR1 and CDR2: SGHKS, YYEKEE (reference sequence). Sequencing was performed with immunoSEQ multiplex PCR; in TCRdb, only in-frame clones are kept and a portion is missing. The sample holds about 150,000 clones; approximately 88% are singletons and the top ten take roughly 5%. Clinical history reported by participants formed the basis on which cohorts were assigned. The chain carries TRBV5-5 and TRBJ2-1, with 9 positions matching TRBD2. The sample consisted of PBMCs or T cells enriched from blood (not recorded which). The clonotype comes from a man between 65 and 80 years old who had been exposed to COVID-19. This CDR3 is CASSPRGLAGFTEQFF. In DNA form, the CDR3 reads TGTGCCAGCAGCCCGAGGGGGCTAGCGGGATTTACTGAGCAGTTCTTC.